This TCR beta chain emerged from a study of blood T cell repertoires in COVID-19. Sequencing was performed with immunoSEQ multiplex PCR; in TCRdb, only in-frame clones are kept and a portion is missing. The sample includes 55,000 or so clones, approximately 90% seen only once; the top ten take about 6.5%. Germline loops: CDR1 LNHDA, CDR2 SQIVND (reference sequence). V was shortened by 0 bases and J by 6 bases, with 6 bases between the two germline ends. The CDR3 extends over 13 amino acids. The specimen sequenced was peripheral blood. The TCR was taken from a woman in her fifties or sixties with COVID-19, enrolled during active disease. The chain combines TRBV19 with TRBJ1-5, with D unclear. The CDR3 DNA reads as TGTGCCAGTAGTATAGACCGGGGTCAGCCCCAGCATTTT. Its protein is CASSIDRGQPQHF.